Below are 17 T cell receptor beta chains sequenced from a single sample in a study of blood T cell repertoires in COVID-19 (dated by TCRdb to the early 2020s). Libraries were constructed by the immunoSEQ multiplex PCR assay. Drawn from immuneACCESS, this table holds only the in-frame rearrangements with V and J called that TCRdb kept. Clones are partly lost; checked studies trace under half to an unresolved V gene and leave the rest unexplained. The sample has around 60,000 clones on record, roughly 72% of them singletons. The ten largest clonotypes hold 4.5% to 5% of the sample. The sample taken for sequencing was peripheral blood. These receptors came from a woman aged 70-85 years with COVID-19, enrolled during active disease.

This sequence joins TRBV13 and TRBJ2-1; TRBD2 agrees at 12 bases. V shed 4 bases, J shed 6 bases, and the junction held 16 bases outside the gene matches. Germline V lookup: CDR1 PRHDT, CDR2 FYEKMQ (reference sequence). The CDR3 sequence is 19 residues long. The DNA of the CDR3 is TGTGCCAGCAGCTCCCATACTAGCGGGGGGCCCTTATATCTCAATGAGCAGTTCTTC. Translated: CASSSHTSGGPLYLNEQFF.

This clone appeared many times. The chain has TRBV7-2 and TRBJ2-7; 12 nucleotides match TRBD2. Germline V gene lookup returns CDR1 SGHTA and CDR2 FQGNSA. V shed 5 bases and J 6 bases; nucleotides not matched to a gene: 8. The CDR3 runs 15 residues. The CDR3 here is CASSPASGGASEQYF. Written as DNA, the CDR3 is TGTGCCAGCAGCCCAGCTAGCGGGGGGGCCTCCGAGCAGTACTTC.

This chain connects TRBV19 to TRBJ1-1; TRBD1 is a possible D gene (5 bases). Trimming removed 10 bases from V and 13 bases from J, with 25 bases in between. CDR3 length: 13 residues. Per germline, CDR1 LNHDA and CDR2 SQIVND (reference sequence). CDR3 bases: TGTGCCACCTTCCCCCTACAGCAGGGTAGGGGTTTCTTT. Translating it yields CATFPLQQGRGFF.

CDR3 DNA sequence: TGTGCCAGCAGCTTCCGGGGACTAGCGGGATTGTCCGGGGAGCTGTTTTTT. It is translated as CASSFRGLAGLSGELFF. The chain carries TRBV7-9 and TRBJ2-2, with 13 bases fitting TRBD2. V was pared by 3 bases and J by 6 bases, with 7 bases of the junction left unmatched. Germline loops: CDR1 SEHNR, CDR2 FQNEAQ (reference sequence). CDR3 length: 17 residues.

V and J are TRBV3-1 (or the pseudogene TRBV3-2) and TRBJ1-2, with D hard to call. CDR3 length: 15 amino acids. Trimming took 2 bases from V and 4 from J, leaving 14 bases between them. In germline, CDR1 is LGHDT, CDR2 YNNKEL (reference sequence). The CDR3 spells CASSQQDRILYGYTF. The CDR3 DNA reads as TGTGCCAGCAGCCAACAGGATAGGATCCTCTATGGCTACACCTTC.

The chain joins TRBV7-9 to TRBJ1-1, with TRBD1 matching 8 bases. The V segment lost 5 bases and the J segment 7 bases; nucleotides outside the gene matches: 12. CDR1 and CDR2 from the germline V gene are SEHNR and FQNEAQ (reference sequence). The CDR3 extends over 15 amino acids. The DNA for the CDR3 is TGTGCCAGCAGCATTTTAACAGGGGGTTTTGTTGAAGCTTTCTTT. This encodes CASSILTGGFVEAFF. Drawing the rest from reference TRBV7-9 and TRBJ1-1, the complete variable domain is DTGVSQNPRHKITKRGQNVTFRCDPISEHNRLYWYRQTLGQGPEFLTYFQNEAQLEKSRLLSDRFSAERPKGSFSTLEIQRTEQGDSAMYLCASSILTGGFVEAFFGQGTRLTVV.

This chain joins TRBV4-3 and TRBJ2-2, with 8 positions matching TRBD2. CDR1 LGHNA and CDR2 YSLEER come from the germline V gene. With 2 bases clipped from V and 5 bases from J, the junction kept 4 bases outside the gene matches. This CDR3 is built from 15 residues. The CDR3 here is CASSQSPSGTGELFF. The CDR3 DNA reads TGCGCCAGCAGCCAATCACCTAGCGGGACCGGGGAGCTGTTTTTT.

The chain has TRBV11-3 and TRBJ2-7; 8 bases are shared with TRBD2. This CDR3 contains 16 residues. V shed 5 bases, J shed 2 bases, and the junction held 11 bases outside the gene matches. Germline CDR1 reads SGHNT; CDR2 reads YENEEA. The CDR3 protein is CASSQSRGRPPYEQYV. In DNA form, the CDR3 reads TGTGCCAGCAGCCAAAGTCGCGGGAGGCCTCCCTACGAGCAGTACGTC.

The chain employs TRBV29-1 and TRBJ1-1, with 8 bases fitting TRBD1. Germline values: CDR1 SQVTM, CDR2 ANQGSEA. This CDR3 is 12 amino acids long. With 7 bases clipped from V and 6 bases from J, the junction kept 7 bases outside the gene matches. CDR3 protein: CSASGGLSEAFF. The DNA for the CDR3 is TGCAGCGCCTCAGGGGGCTTATCTGAAGCTTTCTTT.

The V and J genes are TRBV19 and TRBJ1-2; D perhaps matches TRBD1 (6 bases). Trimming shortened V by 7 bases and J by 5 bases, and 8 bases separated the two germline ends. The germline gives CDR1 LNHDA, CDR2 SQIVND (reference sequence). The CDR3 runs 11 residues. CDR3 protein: CASNRGYGYTF. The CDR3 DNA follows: TGTGCCAGTAATAGGGGGTATGGCTACACCTTC.

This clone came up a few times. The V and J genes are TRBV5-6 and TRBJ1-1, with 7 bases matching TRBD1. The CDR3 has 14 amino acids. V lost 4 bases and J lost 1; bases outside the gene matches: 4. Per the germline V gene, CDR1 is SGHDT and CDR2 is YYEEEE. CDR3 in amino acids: CASSPTGRNTEAFF. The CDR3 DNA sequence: TGTGCCAGCAGCCCGACAGGGCGGAACACTGAAGCTTTCTTT.

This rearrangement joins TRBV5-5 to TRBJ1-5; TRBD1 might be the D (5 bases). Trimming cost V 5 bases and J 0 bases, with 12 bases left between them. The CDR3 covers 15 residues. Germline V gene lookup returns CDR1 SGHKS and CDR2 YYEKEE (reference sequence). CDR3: CASSIDSYSNQPQHF. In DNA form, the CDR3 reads TGTGCCAGCAGTATCGACAGCTATAGCAATCAGCCCCAGCATTTT.

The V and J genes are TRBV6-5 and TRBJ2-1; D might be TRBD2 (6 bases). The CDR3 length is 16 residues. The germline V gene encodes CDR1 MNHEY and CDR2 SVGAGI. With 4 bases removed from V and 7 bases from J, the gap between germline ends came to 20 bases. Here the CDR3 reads CASSFGTSGAPNEQFF. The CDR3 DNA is TGTGCCAGCAGTTTTGGGACTTCCGGGGCACCAAATGAGCAGTTCTTC.

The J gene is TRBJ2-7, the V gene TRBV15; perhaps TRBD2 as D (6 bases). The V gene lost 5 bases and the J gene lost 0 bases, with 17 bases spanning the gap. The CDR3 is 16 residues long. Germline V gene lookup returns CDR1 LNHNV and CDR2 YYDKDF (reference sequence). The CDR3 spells CATSYCWGEYSYEQYV. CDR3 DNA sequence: TGTGCCACCAGCTACTGTTGGGGGGAGTACTCCTACGAGCAGTACGTC.

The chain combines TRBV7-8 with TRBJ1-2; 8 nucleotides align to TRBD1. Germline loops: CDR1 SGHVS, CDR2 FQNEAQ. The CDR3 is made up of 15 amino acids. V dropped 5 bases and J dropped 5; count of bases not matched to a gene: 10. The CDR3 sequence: CASSLNPTGGYGYTF. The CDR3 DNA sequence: TGTGCCAGCAGCCTTAACCCAACAGGGGGGTATGGCTACACCTTC.

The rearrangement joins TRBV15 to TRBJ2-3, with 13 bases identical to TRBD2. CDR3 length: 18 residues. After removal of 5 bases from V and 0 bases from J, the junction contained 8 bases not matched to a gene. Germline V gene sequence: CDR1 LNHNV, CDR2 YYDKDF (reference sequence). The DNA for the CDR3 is TGTGCCACCAGCCCCCAGGGACTAGCGGGACCAAGCACAGATACGCAGTATTTT. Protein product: CATSPQGLAGPSTDTQYF.

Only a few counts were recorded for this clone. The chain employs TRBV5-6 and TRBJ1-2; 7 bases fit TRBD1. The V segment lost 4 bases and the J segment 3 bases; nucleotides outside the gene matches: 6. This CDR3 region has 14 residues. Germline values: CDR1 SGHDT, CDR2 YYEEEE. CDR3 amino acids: CASSLTGADYGYTF. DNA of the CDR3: TGTGCCAGCAGCCTCACAGGGGCGGACTATGGCTACACCTTC.